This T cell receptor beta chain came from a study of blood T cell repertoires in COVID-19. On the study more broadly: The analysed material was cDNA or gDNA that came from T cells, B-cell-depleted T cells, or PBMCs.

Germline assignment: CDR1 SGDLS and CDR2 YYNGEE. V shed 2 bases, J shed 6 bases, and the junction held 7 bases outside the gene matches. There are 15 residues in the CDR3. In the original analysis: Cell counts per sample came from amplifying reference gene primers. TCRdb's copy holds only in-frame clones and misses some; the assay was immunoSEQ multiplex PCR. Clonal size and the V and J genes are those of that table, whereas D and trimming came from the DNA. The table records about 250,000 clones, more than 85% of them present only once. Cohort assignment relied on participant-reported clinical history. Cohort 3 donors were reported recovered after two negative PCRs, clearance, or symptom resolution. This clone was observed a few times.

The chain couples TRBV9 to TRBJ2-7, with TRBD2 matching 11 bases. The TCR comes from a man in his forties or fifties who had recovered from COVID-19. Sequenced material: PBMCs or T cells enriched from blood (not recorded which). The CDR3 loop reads CASSVSLAGGSEQYF. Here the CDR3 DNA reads TGTGCCAGCAGCGTCTCCCTAGCGGGAGGTTCCGAGCAGTACTTC.